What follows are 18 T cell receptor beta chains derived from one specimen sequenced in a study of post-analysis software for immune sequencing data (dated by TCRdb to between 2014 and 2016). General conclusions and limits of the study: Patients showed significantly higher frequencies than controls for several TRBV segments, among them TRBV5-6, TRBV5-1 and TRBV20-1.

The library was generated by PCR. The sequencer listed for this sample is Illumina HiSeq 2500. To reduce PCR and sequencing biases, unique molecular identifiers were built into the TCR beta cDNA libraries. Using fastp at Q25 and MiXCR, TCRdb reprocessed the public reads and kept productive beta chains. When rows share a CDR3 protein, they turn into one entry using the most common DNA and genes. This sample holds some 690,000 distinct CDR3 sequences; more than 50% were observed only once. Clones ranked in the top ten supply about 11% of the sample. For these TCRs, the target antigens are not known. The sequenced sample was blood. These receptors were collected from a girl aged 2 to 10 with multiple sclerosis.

DNA for the CDR3: TGTGCCAGCAGCTTAGTGGAAGGGACCCAGTACTTC. This gives the protein CASSLVEGTQYF. This sequence joins TRBV7-2 and TRBJ2-7; D uncertain. Near its end, the DNA agrees better with TRBJ2-5, so the J call may be wrong. This CDR3 spans 12 amino acids. Germline V CDR1 and CDR2: SGHTA, FQGNSA.

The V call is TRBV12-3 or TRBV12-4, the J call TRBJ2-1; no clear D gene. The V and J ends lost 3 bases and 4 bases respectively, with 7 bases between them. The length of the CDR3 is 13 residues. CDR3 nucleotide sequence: TGTGCCAGCAGTTTTAAAGGGTACAATGAGCAGTTCTTC. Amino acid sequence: CASSFKGYNEQFF.

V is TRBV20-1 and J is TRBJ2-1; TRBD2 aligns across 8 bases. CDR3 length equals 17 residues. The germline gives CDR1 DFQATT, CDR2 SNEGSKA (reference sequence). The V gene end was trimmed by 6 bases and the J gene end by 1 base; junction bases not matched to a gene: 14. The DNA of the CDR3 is TGCAGTGCCGTAGAAATTAGCGGGACGACATCCTACAATGAGCAGTTCTTC. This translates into CSAVEISGTTSYNEQFF.

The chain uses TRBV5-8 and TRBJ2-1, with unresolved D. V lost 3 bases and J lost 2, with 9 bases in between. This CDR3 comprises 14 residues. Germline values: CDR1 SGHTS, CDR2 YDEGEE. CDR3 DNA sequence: TGTGCCAGCAGCTCCTGGACGACCTACAATGAGCAGTTCTTC. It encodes CASSSWTTYNEQFF.

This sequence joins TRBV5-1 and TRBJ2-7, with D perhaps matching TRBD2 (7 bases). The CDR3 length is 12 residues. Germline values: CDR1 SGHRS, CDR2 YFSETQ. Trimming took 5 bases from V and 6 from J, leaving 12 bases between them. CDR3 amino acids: CASSGGAFEQYF. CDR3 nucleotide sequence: TGCGCCAGCAGTGGGGGGGCGTTCGAGCAGTACTTC.

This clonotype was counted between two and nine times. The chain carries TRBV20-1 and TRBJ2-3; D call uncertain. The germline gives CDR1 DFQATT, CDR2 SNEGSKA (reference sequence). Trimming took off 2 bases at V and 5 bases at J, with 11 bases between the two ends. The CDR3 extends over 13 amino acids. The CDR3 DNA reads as TGCAGTGCTAGATTCAGGCTCTTAGATACGCAGTATTTT. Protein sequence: CSARFRLLDTQYF.

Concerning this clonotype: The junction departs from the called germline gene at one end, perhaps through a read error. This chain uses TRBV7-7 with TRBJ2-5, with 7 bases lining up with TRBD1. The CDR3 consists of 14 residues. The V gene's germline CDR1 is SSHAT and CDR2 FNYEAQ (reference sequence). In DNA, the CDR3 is TGTGCTAGCAGCTCCGGGACAGATCAAGAGACCCAGTACTTC. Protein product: CASSSGTDQETQYF.

Written as DNA, the CDR3 is TGTGCCAGTAGTATGGGACTCTCATACGAGCAGTACTTC. The encoded protein is CASSMGLSYEQYF. The gene calls are TRBV19 and TRBJ2-7; the D gene is possibly TRBD2 (6 bases). The CDR3 loop spans 13 amino acids. Germline V gene sequence: CDR1 LNHDA, CDR2 SQIVND (reference sequence). V gave up 3 bases and J gave up 4 bases, with 10 bases separating them.

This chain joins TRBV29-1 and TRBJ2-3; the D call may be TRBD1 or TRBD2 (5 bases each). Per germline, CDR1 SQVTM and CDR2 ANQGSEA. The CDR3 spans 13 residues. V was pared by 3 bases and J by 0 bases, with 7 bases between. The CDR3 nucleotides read TGCAGCGTTGAGGGGGACAGCACAGATACGCAGTATTTT. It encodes CSVEGDSTDTQYF.

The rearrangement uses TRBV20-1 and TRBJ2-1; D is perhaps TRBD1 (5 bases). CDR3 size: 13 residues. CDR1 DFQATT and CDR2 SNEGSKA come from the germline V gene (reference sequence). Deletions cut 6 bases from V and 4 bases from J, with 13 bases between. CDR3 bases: TGCAGTGCGAGCCCCGCAGGGTACAATGAGCAGTTCTTC. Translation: CSASPAGYNEQFF.

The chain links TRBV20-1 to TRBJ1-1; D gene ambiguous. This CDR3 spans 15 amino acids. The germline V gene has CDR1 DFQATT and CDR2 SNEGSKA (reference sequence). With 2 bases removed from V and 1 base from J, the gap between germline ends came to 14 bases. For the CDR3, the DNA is TGCAGTGCTAGACCGCATACTACAGAGAACACTGAAGCTTTCTTT. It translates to CSARPHTTENTEAFF.

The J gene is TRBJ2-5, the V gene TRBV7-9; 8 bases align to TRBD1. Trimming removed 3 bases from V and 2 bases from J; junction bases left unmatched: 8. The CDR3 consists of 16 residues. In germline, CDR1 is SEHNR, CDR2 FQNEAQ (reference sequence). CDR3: CASSFTGGLRQETQYF. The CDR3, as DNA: TGTGCCAGCAGCTTTACAGGGGGTTTGAGGCAAGAGACCCAGTACTTC.

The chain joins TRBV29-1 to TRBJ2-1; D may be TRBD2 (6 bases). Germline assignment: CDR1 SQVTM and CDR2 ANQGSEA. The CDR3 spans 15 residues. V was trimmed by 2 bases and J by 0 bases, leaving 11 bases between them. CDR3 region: CSVERRGYSYNEQFF. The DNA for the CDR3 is TGCAGCGTTGAAAGGCGGGGCTACTCCTACAATGAGCAGTTCTTC.

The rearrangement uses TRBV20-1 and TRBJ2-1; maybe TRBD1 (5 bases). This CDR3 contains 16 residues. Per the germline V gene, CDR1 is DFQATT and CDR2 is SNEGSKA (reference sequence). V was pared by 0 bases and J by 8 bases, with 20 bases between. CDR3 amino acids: CSARDWAGNSIYEQFF. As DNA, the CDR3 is TGCAGTGCTAGAGATTGGGCAGGGAATTCTATCTATGAGCAGTTCTTC.

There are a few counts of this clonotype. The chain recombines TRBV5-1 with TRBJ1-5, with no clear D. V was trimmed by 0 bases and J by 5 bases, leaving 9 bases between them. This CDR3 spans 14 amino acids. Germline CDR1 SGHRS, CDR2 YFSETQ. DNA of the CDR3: TGCGCCAGCAGCTTGGATGGGCAGGATCAGCCCCAGCATTTT. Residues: CASSLDGQDQPQHF.

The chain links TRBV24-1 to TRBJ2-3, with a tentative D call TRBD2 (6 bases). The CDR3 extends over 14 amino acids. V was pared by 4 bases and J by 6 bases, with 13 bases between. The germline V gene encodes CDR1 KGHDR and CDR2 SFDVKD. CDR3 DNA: TGTGCCACCAGTGACGGGAGCTCGGGGGATACGCAGTATTTT. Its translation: CATSDGSSGDTQYF.

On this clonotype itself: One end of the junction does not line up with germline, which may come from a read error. CDR3 sequence (DNA): TGTGCCAGCTCCCCACGGACGGAGGGCACCGGGGAGCTGTTTTTT. It codes for CASSPRTEGTGELFF. The chain recombines TRBV18 with TRBJ2-2; D perhaps matches TRBD2 (6 bases). Germline CDR1 reads KGHSH; CDR2 reads LQKENI. The CDR3 loop spans 15 amino acids.

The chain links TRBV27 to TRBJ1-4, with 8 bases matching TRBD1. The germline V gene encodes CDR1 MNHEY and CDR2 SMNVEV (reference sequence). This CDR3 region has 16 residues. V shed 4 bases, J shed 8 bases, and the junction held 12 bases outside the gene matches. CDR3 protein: CASSSVDRGGWEKLFF. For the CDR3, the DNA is TGTGCCAGCAGTTCCGTCGACAGGGGCGGGTGGGAAAAACTGTTTTTT.